One and the same sample provided the 15 T cell receptor beta chains below, sequenced in a study of cytomegalovirus exposure and HLA in healthy donors. The PCR made use of 60 Vbeta and 13 Jbeta primers. Method: immunoSEQ multiplex PCR; TCRdb's copy keeps in-frame clones and lacks some. The repertoire holds 150,000 or so clones, over 75% seen once, with 1% in the top ten. The specimen sequenced was PBMCs. The source is a woman aged 50 to 60 in good health and CMV-seropositive.

The chain recombines TRBV15 with TRBJ2-1; TRBD2 matches 8 bases. The trim removed 5 bases at V and 1 base at J, leaving 1 base unmatched. CDR1 and CDR2 (germline): LNHNV, YYDKDF (reference sequence). The CDR3 consists of 14 residues. CDR3 DNA: TGTGCCACCAGCTCGGGGGGGTCCTACAATGAGCAGTTCTTC. This sequence encodes CATSSGGSYNEQFF.

This sequence joins TRBV2 and TRBJ2-2; tentative D call: TRBD2 (5 bases). The V gene lost 0 bases and the J gene lost 2 bases, with 7 bases spanning the gap. CDR1 is SNHLY and CDR2 is FYNNEI in the germline V gene. The CDR3 is 15 residues long. CDR3 loop: CASSEAEGNTGELFF. In nucleotides, the CDR3 is TGTGCCAGCAGTGAAGCAGAGGGCAACACCGGGGAGCTGTTTTTT.

The chain is built from TRBV14 and TRBJ1-4; no firm D call. V gave up 4 bases and J gave up 8 bases, with 14 bases separating them. The germline V gene has CDR1 SGHDN and CDR2 FVKESK. The CDR3 length is 14 residues. CDR3 protein: CASSPVGSQEKLFF. The CDR3 DNA is TGTGCCAGCAGCCCGGTAGGGAGTCAAGAAAAACTGTTTTTT.

This clone was recorded a few times. The chain carries TRBV7-2 and TRBJ2-4, with 8 bases matching TRBD2. Germline V CDR1 and CDR2: SGHTA, FQGNSA. V lost 5 bases to trimming and J lost 3 bases; unmatched junction nucleotides: 18. The CDR3 consists of 19 residues. Written as DNA, the CDR3 is TGTGCCAGCAGCCCTCAGGGGCGGGGGGCCTCCGTGGGCAAAAACATTCAGTACTTC. Translated: CASSPQGRGASVGKNIQYF.

The chain joins TRBV29-1 to TRBJ2-1, with 8 bases aligning to TRBD1. This CDR3 is 14 amino acids long. Germline trimming cut 4 bases from V and 4 bases from J; bases unmatched to any gene: 6. CDR1 is SQVTM and CDR2 is ANQGSEA in the germline V gene. The CDR3 is CSVGPRTGYNEQFF. As DNA, the CDR3 is TGCAGCGTTGGCCCTAGGACAGGGTACAATGAGCAGTTCTTC.

The rearrangement uses TRBV23-1 and TRBJ1-5; 8 positions agree with TRBD1. TRBV23-1 is an ORF; its function is uncertain. Trimming cost V 4 bases and J 4 bases; bases outside gene matches: 12. The CDR3 contains 17 residues. CDR3 sequence (DNA): TGCGCCAGCAGTCCTAAACCGGACAGGGTTAGTAATCAGCCCCAGCATTTT. It encodes CASSPKPDRVSNQPQHF.

The V call is TRBV19, the J call TRBJ2-7; 12 bases are shared with TRBD2. CDR3 length equals 15 residues. Germline loops: CDR1 LNHDA, CDR2 SQIVND (reference sequence). J was trimmed by 2 bases and V by 8 bases; bases with no gene match: 7. CDR3 loop: CASLPSGRATYEQYF. In DNA, the CDR3 is TGTGCCAGTTTACCTAGCGGGAGGGCCACCTACGAGCAGTACTTC.

The chain uses TRBV5-1 and TRBJ2-5, with 10 bases matching TRBD2. The V gene end was trimmed by 3 bases and the J gene end by 2 bases; junction bases not matched to a gene: 7. Per the germline V gene, CDR1 is SGHRS and CDR2 is YFSETQ. CDR3 length: 16 residues. For the CDR3, the DNA is TGCGCCAGCAGCTCTTTCACTAGCGGGGAACAAGAGACCCAGTACTTC. Translated, it gives CASSSFTSGEQETQYF.

V usage is TRBV27 and J usage is TRBJ1-2, with no clear D. The V and J ends lost 2 bases and 4 bases respectively, with 14 bases between them. CDR3 length equals 15 residues. Germline V gene lookup returns CDR1 MNHEY and CDR2 SMNVEV (reference sequence). For the CDR3, the DNA is TGTGCCAGCAGTTTACGAGGGTCTTCTGGCTATGGCTACACCTTC. It specifies CASSLRGSSGYGYTF.

J is TRBJ2-5 and V is TRBV11-3; TRBD1 might be the D (5 bases). Germline V gene data show CDR1 as SGHNT and CDR2 as YENEEA. V lost 2 bases and J 5 bases, leaving 15 bases between the germline ends. This CDR3 is built from 15 residues. The CDR3 loop is CASSLRQGTEETQYF. CDR3 coding DNA: TGTGCCAGCAGCTTAAGGCAGGGAACGGAGGAGACCCAGTACTTC.

The chain carries TRBV7-9 and TRBJ2-7; 10 bases align to TRBD1. Per the germline V gene, CDR1 is SEHNR and CDR2 is FQNEAQ (reference sequence). The CDR3 runs 12 residues. After removal of 11 bases from V and 5 bases from J, the junction contained 6 bases not matched to a gene. The CDR3 loop is CAGGDRGDEQYF. The CDR3 bases are TGTGCCGGGGGGGACAGGGGAGACGAGCAGTACTTC.

The chain is built from TRBV6-5 and TRBJ1-2; 7 positions match TRBD1. J lost 5 bases, V lost 0 bases, and 3 bases had no gene match. CDR1 and CDR2 (germline): MNHEY, SVGAGI. CDR3 length: 14 amino acids. CDR3 region: CASSYSGTAYGYTF. The CDR3 DNA is TGTGCCAGCAGTTACTCCGGGACAGCATATGGCTACACCTTC.

The V call is TRBV5-6, the J call TRBJ2-7; 13 bases line up with TRBD2. Germline CDR1 SGHDT, CDR2 YYEEEE. The V segment lost 4 bases and the J segment 6 bases; nucleotides outside the gene matches: 7. CDR3 length: 15 residues. The CDR3 coding sequence is TGTGCCAGCAGCCTCGGACTAGCGGGAGACACCGAGCAGTACTTC. This sequence encodes CASSLGLAGDTEQYF.

The chain links TRBV27 to TRBJ2-7, with TRBD1 matching over 9 bases. Unmatched junction bases numbered 10, after V lost 5 bases and J lost 5 bases. This CDR3 is 15 amino acids long. Germline CDR1 reads MNHEY; CDR2 reads SMNVEV (reference sequence). The CDR3 coding sequence is TGTGCCAGCAGTCGCCCCGGGACAGGGTCTAACGAGCAGTACTTC. Residues: CASSRPGTGSNEQYF.

The rearrangement links TRBV30 to TRBJ2-1; 7 positions agree with TRBD2. The V segment lost 3 bases and the J segment 2 bases; nucleotides outside the gene matches: 10. The CDR3 consists of 16 residues. Germline CDR1 GTSNPN, CDR2 SVGIG (reference sequence). In nucleotides, the CDR3 is TGTGCCTGGAGGCCCCATGAGCGGGACCCCTACAATGAGCAGTTCTTC. Amino acid sequence: CAWRPHERDPYNEQFF.